Below, 27 T cell receptor beta chains from the same sample are listed, as sequenced in a study of T cells after yellow fever vaccination. MiXCR, applied by TCRdb to the 5' RACE reads, yields one record per CDR3 protein. The sample contains 300,000 or so distinct CDR3 sequences, around 10% of which appear only once. Sequenced material: CD4+ T cells sorted from PBMCs, taken 5 days after the yellow fever booster vaccination. All receptors come from a man aged 18-30 years who received the YFV17D yellow fever vaccine.

The chain has TRBV7-3 and TRBJ1-3; a possible D gene is TRBD1 (5 bases). Germline V gene lookup returns CDR1 SGHTA and CDR2 FQGTGA. CDR3 length: 14 amino acids. The germline V and J ends were trimmed by 5 bases and 4 bases, with 12 bases remaining between them. This chain's CDR3 is CASSQGRPGNTIYF. CDR3 nucleotide sequence: TGTGCCAGCAGCCAGGGCCGACCCGGAAACACCATATATTTT.

Points on this clonotype: This may arise from a read error, as a much more abundant clone is one base away. The chain carries TRBV6-5 and TRBJ2-7, with TRBD2 matching over 10 bases. The CDR3 has 17 amino acids. Germline values: CDR1 MNHEY, CDR2 SVGAGI. The CDR3 sequence: CSSSYSGVSSGGYEQYF. The CDR3 nucleotides read TGTTCCAGCAGTTACTCAGGCGTATCTAGCGGGGGCTACGAGCAGTACTTC.

The V and J genes are TRBV7-2 and TRBJ2-6; no clear D gene. V was shortened by 4 bases and J by 0 bases, with 4 bases between the two germline ends. This CDR3 is built from 14 residues. Germline V gene sequence: CDR1 SGHTA, CDR2 FQGNSA. This chain's CDR3 is CASSSHSGANVLTF. The CDR3 DNA follows: TGTGCCAGCAGCTCTCACTCTGGGGCCAACGTCCTGACTTTC.

The gene calls are TRBV5-1 and TRBJ2-3; D not certain. Germline-derived CDR1 and CDR2 are SGHRS and YFSETQ. The CDR3 covers 15 residues. Trimming pared 0 bases from V and 2 bases from J, leaving 10 bases between. CDR3 region: CASSLGGMATDTQYF. As DNA, the CDR3 is TGCGCCAGCAGCTTGGGAGGCATGGCCACAGATACGCAGTATTTT.

Written as DNA, the CDR3 is TGTGCCAGCAGTCCCCTGACCCTGAACACTGAAGCTTTCTTT. It translates to CASSPLTLNTEAFF. The V and J genes are TRBV27 and TRBJ1-1; D gene unclear. Germline assignment: CDR1 MNHEY and CDR2 SMNVEV (reference sequence). The CDR3 totals 14 residues. V gave up 5 bases and J gave up 0 bases, with 10 bases separating them.

In this sample, this clonotype turned up a few times. The chain couples TRBV9 to TRBJ2-1, with D unclear. V was pared by 3 bases and J by 10 bases, with 20 bases between. The CDR3 has 15 amino acids. Per the germline V gene, CDR1 is SGDLS and CDR2 is YYNGEE. DNA of the CDR3: TGTGCCAGCAGCGCCAACTGGGCGCGTCTGGGAGAGCAGTTCTTC. It is translated as CASSANWARLGEQFF.

J is TRBJ2-3 and V is TRBV12-5; no clear D gene. CDR1 is LGHNT and CDR2 is FRNRAP in the germline V gene. The CDR3 has 16 residues. V was shortened by 3 bases and J by 0 bases, with 13 bases between the two germline ends. This CDR3 is CASGFERASSTDTQYF. As DNA, the CDR3 is TGTGCTAGTGGTTTCGAGAGAGCCTCTAGCACAGATACGCAGTATTTT.

The chain joins TRBV6-5 to TRBJ1-2; tentatively, D is TRBD1 (5 bases). V was pared by 0 bases and J by 6 bases, with 11 bases between. CDR3 length: 14 residues. CDR1 is MNHEY and CDR2 is SVGAGI in the germline V gene. CDR3 DNA sequence: TGTGCCAGCAGTTACTCGGGCAGGGCCCATGGCTACACCTTC. This sequence encodes CASSYSGRAHGYTF.

This clonotype was detected many times. The rearrangement joins TRBV24-1 to TRBJ2-5; 10 bases agree with TRBD2. Germline assignment: CDR1 KGHDR and CDR2 SFDVKD. This CDR3 is built from 19 residues. With V trimmed by 4 bases and J by 2 bases, 15 bases remained unmatched. The CDR3 nucleotides are TGTGCCACCAGTGACCGGGGGCTAGCGGGGGACCGCGAACAAGAGACCCAGTACTTC. Its protein product is CATSDRGLAGDREQETQYF.

This clonotype was detected a few times. The rearrangement uses TRBV7-9 and TRBJ2-7, with TRBD1 identical over 11 bases. The CDR3 loop spans 14 amino acids. V shed 4 bases and J 5 bases; nucleotides not matched to a gene: 4. CDR1 and CDR2 from the germline V gene are SEHNR and FQNEAQ (reference sequence). The CDR3 nucleotides are TGTGCCAGCAGCTCGGGACAGGGGGGTGACGAGCAGTACTTC. This gives the protein CASSSGQGGDEQYF.

Only a few counts were recorded for this clonotype. CDR3 coding DNA: TGTGCCAGCAGCCAAGATGGAGGGAATGCAGTGACCCAGTACTTC. Translation gives CASSQDGGNAVTQYF. This chain uses TRBV3-1 with TRBJ2-5; the D gene is possibly TRBD2 (6 bases). V lost 0 bases and J lost 7, with 15 bases in between. The CDR3 is 15 amino acids. Germline V lookup: CDR1 LGHDT, CDR2 YNNKEL (reference sequence).

The chain has TRBV25-1 and TRBJ1-6; D remains ambiguous. This CDR3 is 14 amino acids long. The V and J ends lost 2 bases and 9 bases respectively, with 11 bases between them. Germline assignment: CDR1 MGHDK and CDR2 SYGVNS. DNA for the CDR3: TGTGCCAGCAGTGAAGGACCGGTGGGTTCACCCCTCCACTTT. It codes for CASSEGPVGSPLHF.

The chain combines TRBV12-3 or TRBV12-4 with TRBJ1-5; 7 nucleotides match TRBD1. V gave up 3 bases and J gave up 5 bases; unmatched junction bases: 7. This CDR3 has 15 residues. DNA of the CDR3: TGTGCCAGCAGTTTTGGTGGAACAGGGGATCAGCCCCAGCATTTT. Its translation: CASSFGGTGDQPQHF.

This clonotype showed up just a few times. V gene TRBV7-2 combines with J gene TRBJ2-3; 9 bases match TRBD2. The CDR3 is 15 amino acids. CDR1 SGHTA and CDR2 FQGNSA come from the germline V gene. V lost 1 base to trimming and J lost 6 bases; unmatched junction nucleotides: 5. The CDR3 here is CASSLVGTSRDTQYF. In DNA form, the CDR3 reads TGTGCCAGCAGCTTAGTGGGGACTAGCAGGGATACGCAGTATTTT.

This chain uses TRBV11-2 with TRBJ2-5, with D unresolved. The CDR3 contains 13 residues. Germline V gene data show CDR1 as SGHAT and CDR2 as FQNNGV. Trimming took 3 bases from V and 5 from J, leaving 10 bases between them. CDR3 sequence reads: CASSLTTGETQYF. In nucleotides, the CDR3 is TGTGCCAGCAGCTTGACAACTGGGGAGACCCAGTACTTC. The whole variable domain, filled in from reference TRBV11-2 and TRBJ2-5, reads EAGVAQSPRYKIIEKRQSVAFWCNPISGHATLYWYQQILGQGPKLLIQFQNNGVVDDSQLPKDRFSAERLKGVDSTLKIQPAKLEDSAVYLCASSLTTGETQYFGPGTRLLVL.

This clonotype turned up a few times. The J gene is TRBJ1-5, the V gene TRBV2; TRBD1 might be the D (6 bases). CDR1 and CDR2 from the germline V gene are SNHLY and FYNNEI. Between the trimmed V and J ends, which lost 3 bases and 0 bases, there was a span of 12 bases. The CDR3 runs to 16 residues. CDR3 sequence reads: CASSDQGSLSNQPQHF. The CDR3 bases are TGTGCCAGCAGTGATCAGGGGAGCCTTAGCAATCAGCCCCAGCATTTT.

The CDR3 DNA is TGCAGCGTTGGTGAGCTTTCCACAGATACGCAGTATTTT. Protein product: CSVGELSTDTQYF. This sequence joins TRBV29-1 and TRBJ2-3, with D hard to call. The V gene's germline CDR1 is SQVTM and CDR2 ANQGSEA. V was cut by 4 bases and J by 2 bases, with 10 bases left in between. This CDR3 has 13 residues.

The chain has TRBV5-6 and TRBJ1-6; D is unresolved. The CDR3 length is 14 residues. V lost 3 bases and J lost 13, with 17 bases in between. Looked up from germline, CDR1 is SGHDT and CDR2 is YYEEEE. The CDR3 region has the DNA TGTGCCAGCAGCTCCCAGACCAACACGGGGCCCCTCCACTTT. It translates to CASSSQTNTGPLHF. Together with reference TRBV5-6 and TRBJ1-6, the CDR3 gives the full variable domain: DAGVTQSPTHLIKTRGQQVTLRCSPKSGHDTVSWYQQALGQGPQFIFQYYEEEERQRGNFPDRFSGHQFPNYSSELNVNALLLGDSALYLCASSSQTNTGPLHFGNGTRLTVT.

This sequence joins TRBV7-2 and TRBJ2-3; no clear D. The CDR3 length is 15 residues. Germline-derived CDR1 and CDR2 are SGHTA and FQGNSA. Trimming removed 1 base at V and 0 bases at J, with 8 bases between. The CDR3 spells CASSLDLGSTDTQYF. Here the CDR3 DNA reads TGTGCCAGCAGCTTAGATCTAGGTAGCACAGATACGCAGTATTTT.

In its sample, this clonotype was seen a few times. The chain employs TRBV5-1 and TRBJ2-4, with D maybe TRBD1 (5 bases). Trimming shortened V by 4 bases and J by 3 bases, and 11 bases separated the two germline ends. The CDR3 totals 14 residues. Looked up from germline, CDR1 is SGHRS and CDR2 is YFSETQ. This CDR3 reads CASSPRVGKNIQYF. CDR3 DNA sequence: TGCGCCAGCAGCCCCAGGGTGGGCAAAAACATTCAGTACTTC.

The gene calls are TRBV28 and TRBJ1-1, with D perhaps TRBD1 (5 bases). In germline, CDR1 is MDHEN, CDR2 SYDVKM. The CDR3 is 15 amino acids. V was trimmed by 5 bases and J by 5 bases, leaving 18 bases between them. The CDR3 loop is CASSPPTTGTTEAFF. CDR3 bases: TGTGCCAGCAGTCCACCTACCACCGGGACTACTGAAGCTTTCTTT.

The chain carries TRBV6-2 or TRBV6-3 and TRBJ2-7; D not certain. CDR1 MNHEY and CDR2 SVGEGT come from the germline V gene. The CDR3 is made up of 14 amino acids. The ends were cut back, 0 bases at V and 0 bases at J, with 6 bases in the middle. The CDR3 sequence: CASSYSGDSYEQYV. The CDR3 DNA is TGTGCCAGCAGTTACTCGGGCGACTCCTACGAGCAGTACGTC.

This clonotype was seen a handful of times. The chain uses TRBV6-1 and TRBJ2-3; D is possibly TRBD1 (6 bases). This CDR3 has 17 amino acids. V was clipped by 1 base and J by 1 base, with 15 bases between them. In germline, CDR1 is MNHNS, CDR2 SASEGT. DNA of the CDR3: TGTGCCAGCAGTGAAGTTTCCTCTCCAGGGGGCACAGATACGCAGTATTTT. Translation: CASSEVSSPGGTDTQYF.

This clonotype appeared a few times. J is TRBJ2-3 and V is TRBV9, with no clear D. Trimming took 2 bases from V and 0 from J, leaving 13 bases between them. This CDR3 has 16 amino acids. Germline V gene sequence: CDR1 SGDLS, CDR2 YYNGEE. CDR3 DNA: TGTGCCAGCAGCGTCCCCTCCTCCAGTAGCACAGATACGCAGTATTTT. It translates to CASSVPSSSSTDTQYF.

The gene calls are TRBV3-1 and TRBJ1-2; no firm D call. In germline, CDR1 is LGHDT, CDR2 YNNKEL (reference sequence). Trimming cost V 0 bases and J 8 bases, with 13 bases left between them. CDR3 size: 14 residues. CDR3 region: CASSQELFGEGYTF. Written as DNA, the CDR3 is TGTGCCAGCAGCCAAGAGCTGTTCGGTGAAGGCTACACCTTC.

The rearrangement joins TRBV7-2 to TRBJ2-5; D might be TRBD2 (5 bases). In germline, CDR1 is SGHTA, CDR2 FQGNSA. V was trimmed by 4 bases and J by 2 bases, leaving 17 bases between them. The CDR3 runs to 16 residues. The CDR3 sequence is CASSSNSRGQQETQYF. The CDR3 DNA reads TGTGCCAGCAGCTCCAATAGCAGAGGGCAGCAAGAGACCCAGTACTTC.

The V and J genes are TRBV19 and TRBJ1-2; D gene uncertain. The CDR3 is 13 amino acids. The ends were cut back, 7 bases at V and 0 bases at J, with 9 bases in the middle. Germline V gene sequence: CDR1 LNHDA, CDR2 SQIVND (reference sequence). The CDR3 coding sequence is TGTGCCAGTAAGGGTGAAGCTAACTATGGCTACACCTTC. This gives the protein CASKGEANYGYTF. The entire variable domain, with the rest obtained from reference TRBV19 and TRBJ1-2, is as follows: DGGITQSPKYLFRKEGQNVTLSCEQNLNHDAMYWYRQDPGQGLRLIYYSQIVNDFQKGDIAEGYSVSREKKESFPLTVTSAQKNPTAFYLCASKGEANYGYTFGSGTRLTVV.